This TCR beta chain was obtained from a study of blood T cell repertoires in COVID-19. Germline V CDR1 and CDR2: ENHRY, SYGVKD. Trimming left V 7 bases short and J 4 bases short, with 17 bases between. This CDR3 has 14 residues. Generated by immunoSEQ multiplex PCR, the TCRdb table keeps only in-frame clones and is missing some. The table includes approximately 200,000 clones, around nine tenths detected once. Sample: peripheral blood. This TCR was sampled from a woman aged 55-70 years with acute or convalescent COVID-19. The gene calls are TRBV10-3 and TRBJ2-7; tentatively, D is TRBD1 (6 bases). For the CDR3, the DNA is TGTGCCATCACCTCTGGGACACCTATGTACGAGCAGTACTTC. Amino acid sequence: CAITSGTPMYEQYF.